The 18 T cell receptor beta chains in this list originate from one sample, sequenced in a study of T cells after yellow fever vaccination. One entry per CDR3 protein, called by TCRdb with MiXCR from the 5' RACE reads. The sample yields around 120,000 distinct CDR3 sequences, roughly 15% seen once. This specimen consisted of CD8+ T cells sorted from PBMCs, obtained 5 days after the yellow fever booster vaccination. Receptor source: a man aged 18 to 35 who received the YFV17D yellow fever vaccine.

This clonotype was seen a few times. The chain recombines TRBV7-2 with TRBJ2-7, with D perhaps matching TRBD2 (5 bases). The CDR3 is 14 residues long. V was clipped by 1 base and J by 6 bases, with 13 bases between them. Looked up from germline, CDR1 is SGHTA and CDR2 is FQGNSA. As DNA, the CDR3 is TGTGCCAGCAGCTTAGGAGGGCGATCCCGCGAGCAGTACGTC. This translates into CASSLGGRSREQYV.

CDR3 sequence: CASSPRTSGVFTDTQYF. DNA for the CDR3: TGTGCCAGCAGCCCGAGGACTAGCGGCGTTTTCACAGATACGCAGTATTTT. V gene TRBV5-4 combines with J gene TRBJ2-3; 10 nucleotides agree with TRBD2. From germline, CDR1 is SGHNT and CDR2 YYREEE (reference sequence). The CDR3 loop spans 17 amino acids. The V gene end was trimmed by 4 bases and the J gene end by 2 bases; junction bases not matched to a gene: 10.

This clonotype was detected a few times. The CDR3 DNA reads TGTGCCAGCAGCTTCATTTCTGGGGCCAACGTCCTGACTTTC. Translation gives CASSFISGANVLTF. The chain recombines TRBV7-9 with TRBJ2-6; D is unclear. CDR3 size: 14 residues. V was cut by 3 bases and J by 1 base, with 4 bases left in between. In germline, CDR1 is SEHNR, CDR2 FQNEAQ (reference sequence). The variable domain in full, with the rest retrieved from reference TRBV7-9 and TRBJ2-6, is DTGVSQNPRHKITKRGQNVTFRCDPISEHNRLYWYRQTLGQGPEFLTYFQNEAQLEKSRLLSDRFSAERPKGSFSTLEIQRTEQGDSAMYLCASSFISGANVLTFGAGSRLTVL.

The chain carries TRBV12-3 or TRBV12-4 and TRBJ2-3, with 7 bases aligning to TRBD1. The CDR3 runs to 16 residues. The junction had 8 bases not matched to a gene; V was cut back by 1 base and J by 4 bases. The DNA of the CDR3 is TGTGCCAGCAGTTTAGTGCCAGGGGGTGTTGCAGATACGCAGTATTTT. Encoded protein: CASSLVPGGVADTQYF.

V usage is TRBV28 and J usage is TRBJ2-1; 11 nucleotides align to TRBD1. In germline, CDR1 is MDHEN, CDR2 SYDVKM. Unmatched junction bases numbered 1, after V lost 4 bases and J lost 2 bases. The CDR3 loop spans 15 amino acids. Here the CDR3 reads CASSSGQGAYNEQFF. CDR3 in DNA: TGTGCCAGCAGTTCGGGACAGGGGGCCTACAATGAGCAGTTCTTC.

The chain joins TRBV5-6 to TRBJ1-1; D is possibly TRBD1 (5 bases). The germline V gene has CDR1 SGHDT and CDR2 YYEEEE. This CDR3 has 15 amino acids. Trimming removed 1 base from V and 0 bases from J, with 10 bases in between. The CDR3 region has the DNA TGTGCCAGCAGCTTGTTGGTGGGGGTGAACACTGAAGCTTTCTTT. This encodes CASSLLVGVNTEAFF.

The CDR3 DNA follows: TGCAGTGCTCCCCCCAGGCCCGGAGTCTCTGGGGCCAACGTCCTGACTTTC. Translated: CSAPPRPGVSGANVLTF. This chain uses TRBV20-1 with TRBJ2-6; unclear D gene. The CDR3 consists of 17 residues. Germline V lookup: CDR1 DFQATT, CDR2 SNEGSKA (reference sequence). The V end lost 5 bases, the J end lost 0 bases, and 17 bases lay between the germline ends.

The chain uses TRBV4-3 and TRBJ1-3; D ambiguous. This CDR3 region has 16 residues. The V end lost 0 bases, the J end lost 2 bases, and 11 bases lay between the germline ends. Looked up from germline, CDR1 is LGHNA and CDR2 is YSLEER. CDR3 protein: CASSQEWVSAGNTIYF. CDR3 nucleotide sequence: TGCGCCAGCAGCCAAGAGTGGGTCTCAGCTGGAAACACCATATATTTT.

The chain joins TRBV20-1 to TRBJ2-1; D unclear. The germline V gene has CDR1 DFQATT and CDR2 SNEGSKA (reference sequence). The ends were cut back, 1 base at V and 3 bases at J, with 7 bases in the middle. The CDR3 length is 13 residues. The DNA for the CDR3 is TGCAGTGCTAGAGCGGTCGACTACAATGAGCAGTTCTTC. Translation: CSARAVDYNEQFF.

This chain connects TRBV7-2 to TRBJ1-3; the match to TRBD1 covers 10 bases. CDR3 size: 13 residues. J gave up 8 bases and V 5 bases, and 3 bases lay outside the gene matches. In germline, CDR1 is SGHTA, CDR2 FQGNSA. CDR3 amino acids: CASSVGQGDTIYF. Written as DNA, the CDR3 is TGTGCCAGCAGCGTAGGACAGGGGGACACCATATATTTT. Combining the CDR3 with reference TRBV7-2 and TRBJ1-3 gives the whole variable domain GAGVSQSPSNKVTEKGKDVELRCDPISGHTALYWYRQSLGQGLEFLIYFQGNSAPDKSGLPSDRFSAERTGGSVSTLTIQRTQQEDSAVYLCASSVGQGDTIYFGEGSWLTVV.

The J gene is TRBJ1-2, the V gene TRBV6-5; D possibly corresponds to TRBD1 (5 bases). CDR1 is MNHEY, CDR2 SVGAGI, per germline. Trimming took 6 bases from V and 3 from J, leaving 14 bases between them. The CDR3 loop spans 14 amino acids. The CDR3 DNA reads TGTGCCAGCAGCCCACCAGGGTATCACTATGGCTACACCTTC. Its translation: CASSPPGYHYGYTF.

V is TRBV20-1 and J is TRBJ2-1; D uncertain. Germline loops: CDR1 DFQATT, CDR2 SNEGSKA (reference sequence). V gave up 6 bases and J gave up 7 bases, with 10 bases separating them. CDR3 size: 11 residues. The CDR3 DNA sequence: TGCAGTGCCCGCCAAGGGAATGAGCAGTTCTTC. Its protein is CSARQGNEQFF.

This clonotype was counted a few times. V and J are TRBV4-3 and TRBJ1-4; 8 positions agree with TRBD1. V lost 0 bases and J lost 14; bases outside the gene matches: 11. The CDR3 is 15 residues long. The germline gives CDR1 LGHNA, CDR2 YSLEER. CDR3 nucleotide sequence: TGCGCCAGCAGCCAAGATGGGCAGGGGGCGAAGGTGCTGTTTTTT. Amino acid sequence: CASSQDGQGAKVLFF.

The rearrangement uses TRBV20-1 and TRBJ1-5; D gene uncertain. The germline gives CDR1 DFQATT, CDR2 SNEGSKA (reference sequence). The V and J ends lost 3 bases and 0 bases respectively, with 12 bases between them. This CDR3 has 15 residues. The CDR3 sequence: CSAREATNSNQPQHF. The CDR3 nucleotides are TGCAGTGCTAGGGAGGCCACCAATAGCAATCAGCCCCAGCATTTT.

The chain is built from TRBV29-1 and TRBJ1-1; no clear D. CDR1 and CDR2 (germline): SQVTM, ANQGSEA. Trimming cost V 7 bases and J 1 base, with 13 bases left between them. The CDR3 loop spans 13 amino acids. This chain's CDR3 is CSAHYSGNTEAFF. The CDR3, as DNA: TGCAGCGCCCACTACTCGGGGAACACTGAAGCTTTCTTT.

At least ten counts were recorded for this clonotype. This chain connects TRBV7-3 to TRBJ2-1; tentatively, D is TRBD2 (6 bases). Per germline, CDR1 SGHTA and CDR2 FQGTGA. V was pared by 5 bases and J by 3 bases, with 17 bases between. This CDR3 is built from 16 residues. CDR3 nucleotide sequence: TGTGCCAGCAGCCCTAATCCCGGACTACACTACAATGAGCAGTTCTTC. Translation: CASSPNPGLHYNEQFF.

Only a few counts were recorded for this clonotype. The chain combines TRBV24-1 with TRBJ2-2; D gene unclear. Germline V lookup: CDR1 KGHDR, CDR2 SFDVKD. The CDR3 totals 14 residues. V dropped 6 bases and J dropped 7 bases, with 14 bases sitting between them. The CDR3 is CATSYSNKGGELFF. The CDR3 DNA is TGTGCCACCAGTTACAGTAACAAAGGCGGGGAGCTGTTTTTT.

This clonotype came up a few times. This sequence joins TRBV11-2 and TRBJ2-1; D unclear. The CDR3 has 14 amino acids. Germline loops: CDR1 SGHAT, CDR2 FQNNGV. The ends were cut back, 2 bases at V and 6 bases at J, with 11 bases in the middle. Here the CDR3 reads CASSLIPGFNEQFF. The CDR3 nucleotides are TGTGCCAGCAGCTTAATCCCGGGCTTCAATGAGCAGTTCTTC.